This T cell receptor (beta chain) was identified during a study of shared clonotypes between healthy human individuals (dated by TCRdb to between 2020 and 2021). Turning to the overall study: The cohort included a few men and a couple of women between 18 and 49 years of age. Per donor, three plates each were used for CD4 naive and CD4 memory, two for CD8 naive, and one for CD8 memory. The study deeply sequenced blood TCR repertoires of five healthy adults to estimate repertoire size and the extent of clonotype sharing between individuals. To increase sequencing depth and limit assay-specific biases, TCR repertoire library preparation and sequencing were carried out by different laboratories using diverse techniques. Leukapheresis yielded between about 0.9 and 10 billion PBMCs per donor. What the study reported, not specific to this receptor: About 5% of naive CD4, roughly 3.6% of naive CD8, about 2.4% of memory CD4, and 0.4% of memory CD8 clonotypes were shared across a few donors. Because the study included only a small number of donors, the genetic and exposure-history diversity represented was limited. Sampling was limited to blood, and TCR repertoires in tissue likely differ from TCR repertoires in blood. Compared with non-shared clonotypes, clonotypes shared by all four sorted-subset donors had higher generation probabilities. Even with the large sequencing depth, rarefaction of the sorted-subset datasets indicated that sequencing was incomplete. Naive subsets generally had larger estimated clonotype richness than memory subsets. Pairwise subsampling indicated that sequencing depth was expected to affect the degree of clonotype sharing among donors.

Using the deep immunoSEQ assay, multiplex PCR amplified TCR CDR3 regions from genomic DNA. For each cell subset, the extracted genomic DNA was distributed evenly across all wells of several immunoSEQ 96-well plates, and each plate served as one replicate. For sorted subsets, approximately 0.2 ug of genomic DNA, equivalent to 30,000 or so T cell genomes, went into each replicate PCR. The purified libraries were quantified using a Qubit 3.0 fluorometer, sized with a Bioanalyzer 2100, and then quantified again using the KAPA Library Quantification kit. A separate single-read 150-cycle Illumina NextSeq 550 flow cell was used to sequence each immunoSEQ 96-well plate. The authors' pipeline ran thus. Because the immunoSEQ output included only junctional sequences and no quality scores, the filtering could not be the same as the filtering used for full-length reads. Sequences were annotated with PyIR, a Python wrapper for IgBLAST v1.9, using IMGT germline references to assign V/J genes and CDR3. Reads with weak V/J assignments (E-value above 1e-6), missing CDR3, stop codons, out-of-frame junctions, or ambiguous translated residues were removed. V3J clonotypes were defined as sequences sharing the same inferred V gene, J gene, and CDR3 amino acid sequence. The percentage overlap between two repertoires was calculated by dividing the number of shared unique clonotypes by the size of the smaller repertoire. RTK rarefaction, the Chao1 estimator, and Recon v2.1 estimates of unobserved clonotypes were used to assess repertoire richness. OLGA was used to compute generation probabilities for all TCRbeta clonotypes that the gDNA method yielded from several donors. TCRdb provides this immuneACCESS table in a form limited to in-frame rearrangements. Some clones are lacking; in checked studies, under half of them reflect an unresolved V gene, and why the rest are absent is not known. V, J and clone size are taken as reported in that table, and D and trimming were inferred from the DNA itself. This sample lists about 680,000 clones; 90% to 95% were detected once. About 24% of the sample is in the top ten clones.

This clone was recorded once. Its antigen is unknown. No base quality information exists; no much larger clone differs at one position. Measured from the cysteine to the phenylalanine, the CDR3 is 15 residues long. Only the CDR3 region is kept as DNA, spanning 45 bases read in frame from base 1. For CDR1 and CDR2, the germline V gene lists MDHEN and SYDVKM. The V end loses 3 bases and the J end loses 4 bases, and a stretch of 16 bases separates them. For the CD8 naive samples, CD45RO-negative cells were positively selected for CCR7, yielding a CD45RA+CCR7+ population from which TemRA cells were excluded. Donors were healthy HIV-negative adults with no recently reported acute infections or vaccinations. Every donor was a Caucasian adult living in Nashville, Tennessee, USA. Blood was obtained by leukapheresis, after which PBMCs were separated by Ficoll-Histopaque density gradient centrifugation and cryopreserved in liquid nitrogen vapor phase. Analytical flow cytometry was used to check the purity and quantity of each magnetically sorted T cell population. Genomic DNA was isolated from each sorted fraction and quantified by UV absorbance on a Nanodrop 2000c.

The TCR originated in a man younger than 45 in good health. The V and J genes are TRBV28 and TRBJ2-7; possibly the D gene is TRBD2, per 7 matching bases. Material: naive CD8+ T cells sorted from blood. The cell subset or site label on this specimen signifies: CD45RA+CCR7+. The sequenced DNA: TGTGCCAGCAGTTTCCGGGGGGCAGGGAAATACGAGCAGTACTTC. It translates as CASSFRGAGKYEQYF.